The entry below describes one TCR beta chain. Its recognized antigen is unknown. No per-base quality is available; no much larger clone lies one base away. These data belong to a study of blood T cell repertoires in COVID-19 (dated by TCRdb to about 2020). Context from the whole study: Collaborator samples came from the United States, Italy and Spain and covered acute and convalescent phases of COVID-19. The prospective study material was composed of cDNA or gDNA derived from T cells, B-cell-depleted T cells, or PBMCs. Deeply sampled blood TCRbeta repertoires from subjects exposed to, actively infected with, or recovered from COVID-19 were included in the dataset. A freely available public database, intended as a resource for researchers studying the immune response to SARS-CoV-2, is where the repertoires were released. The samples were drawn from two sources: the first 160 participants of the ongoing ImmuneRACE study, and 1,000 to 1,500 subjects contributed by 6 global collaborators. Nearly every sample came with metadata listing a de-identified subject ID, COVID-19 status, age in years and sex. Where available, HLA class I and class II types were obtained from metadata supplied by the sample provider rather than from assay-based typing.

The immunoSEQ Assay, a bias-controlled multiplex PCR, was used to amplify TCRbeta CDR3 regions from genomic DNA. In the source study's methods: Nucleated cell counts per sample were estimated from amplification of reference gene primers within the assay. To quantify the absolute abundance of each unique TCRbeta CDR3 rearrangement, sequence reads were collapsed and filtered. For each sample, productive Simpson clonality was calculated by taking the square root of Simpson's diversity index across productive rearrangements. Not all clones reach the TCRdb copy of this immuneACCESS table, which keeps in-frame sequences only. Checked studies attribute under half of the gap to unresolved V genes and leave the rest unexplained. V, J and clone size derive from that table, while D and trimming were established from the DNA sequence. The sample contains over 150,000 clones, roughly 84% of them found a single time. The ten top clones hold 7% of the sample.

Participants in the prospective study were aged roughly 18 to 100 years, lived in 24 United States geographic areas, and enrolled through a virtual design. Cohort assignment in the prospective study relied on participant-reported clinical history from a screening survey and a study questionnaire. Recovered participants in ImmuneRACE Cohort 3 were defined as having two consecutive negative NP/OP PCR tests, clearance from a healthcare professional, or resolution of symptoms. Each participant in the prospective study had whole blood, serum and a nasopharyngeal or oropharyngeal swab collected by mobile phlebotomists. Additional blood draws and questionnaires over an approximately two-month period could optionally be provided by prospective study participants. Before DNA extraction, blood samples from the prospective study were shipped at room temperature or frozen. According to the germline V gene (reference sequence), CDR1 reads LNHDA and CDR2 reads SQIVND. The CDR3 runs 15 amino acids, cysteine and phenylalanine included. Kept here is only the CDR3 DNA, which spans 45 bases and is read in frame from base 1. The junction carries 8 bases between V and J, which are trimmed by 2 bases and 0 bases respectively.

Paper-wide results and their limitations: How much clinical and demographic metadata was included differed by source and by participant, and the metadata was provided uncurated.

Sequenced input: PBMCs or T cells enriched from blood (not recorded which). The TCR sequence derives from a woman aged 45-60 years who had recovered from COVID-19. The receptor chain draws on TRBV19 and TRBJ2-1; a tentative D match to TRBD2 spans 6 bases. The CDR3 protein: CASSIRRDSYNEQFF. At the DNA level, the sequence is TGTGCCAGTAGTATACGGCGGGACTCCTACAATGAGCAGTTCTTC. The variable domain in full, with residues beyond the CDR3 obtained from the reference TRBV19 and TRBJ2-1 genes, is DGGITQSPKYLFRKEGQNVTLSCEQNLNHDAMYWYRQDPGQGLRLIYYSQIVNDFQKGDIAEGYSVSREKKESFPLTVTSAQKNPTAFYLCASSIRRDSYNEQFFGPGTRLTVL.